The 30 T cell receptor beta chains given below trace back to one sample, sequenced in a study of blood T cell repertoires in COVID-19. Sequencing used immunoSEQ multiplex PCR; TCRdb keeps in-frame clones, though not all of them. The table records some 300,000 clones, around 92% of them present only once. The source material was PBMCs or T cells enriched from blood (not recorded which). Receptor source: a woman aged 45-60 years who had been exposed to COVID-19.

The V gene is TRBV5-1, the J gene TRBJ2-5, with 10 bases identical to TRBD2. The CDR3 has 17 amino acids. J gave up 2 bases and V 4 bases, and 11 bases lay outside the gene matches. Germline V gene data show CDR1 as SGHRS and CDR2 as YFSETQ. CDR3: CASSPGLAAEIQETQYF. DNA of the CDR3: TGCGCCAGCAGCCCCGGACTAGCGGCGGAGATACAAGAGACCCAGTACTTC.

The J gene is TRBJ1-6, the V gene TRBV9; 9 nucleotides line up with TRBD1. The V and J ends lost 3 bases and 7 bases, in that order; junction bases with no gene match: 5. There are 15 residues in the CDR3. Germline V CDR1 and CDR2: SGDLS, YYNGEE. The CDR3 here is CASSAGDRVNSPLHF. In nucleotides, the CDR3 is TGTGCCAGCAGCGCCGGGGACAGGGTGAATTCACCCCTCCACTTT.

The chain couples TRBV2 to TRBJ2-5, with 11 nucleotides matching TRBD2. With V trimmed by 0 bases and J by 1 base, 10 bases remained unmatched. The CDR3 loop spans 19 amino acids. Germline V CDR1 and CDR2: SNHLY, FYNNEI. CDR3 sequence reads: CASSEAVGIAGGPQETQYF. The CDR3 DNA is TGTGCCAGCAGTGAAGCGGTAGGGATAGCGGGGGGGCCCCAAGAGACCCAGTACTTC.

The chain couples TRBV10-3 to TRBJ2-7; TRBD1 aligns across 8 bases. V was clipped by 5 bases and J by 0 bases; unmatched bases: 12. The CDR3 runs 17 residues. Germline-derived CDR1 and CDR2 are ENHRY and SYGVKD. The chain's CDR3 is CAISWGFDRGSSYEQYF. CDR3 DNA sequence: TGTGCCATCAGTTGGGGTTTTGACAGGGGATCCTCCTACGAGCAGTACTTC.

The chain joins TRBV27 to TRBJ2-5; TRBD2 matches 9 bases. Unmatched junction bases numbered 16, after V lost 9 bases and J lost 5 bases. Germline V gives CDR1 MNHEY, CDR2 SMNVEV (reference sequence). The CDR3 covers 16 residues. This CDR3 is CASSTGWRGGGETQYF. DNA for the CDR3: TGTGCCAGTTCCACCGGCTGGCGGGGGGGCGGGGAGACCCAGTACTTC.

CDR3 in DNA: TGTGCCAGCGAAAAGGGACAGGGGGCGAAGGAGCAGTACTTC. Amino acid sequence: CASEKGQGAKEQYF. The chain links TRBV7-9 to TRBJ2-7; TRBD1 agrees at 12 bases. The CDR3 consists of 14 residues. Trimming at V came to 8 bases and at J to 7 bases, leaving 9 bases not matched to a gene. Germline values: CDR1 SEHNR, CDR2 FQNEAQ (reference sequence).

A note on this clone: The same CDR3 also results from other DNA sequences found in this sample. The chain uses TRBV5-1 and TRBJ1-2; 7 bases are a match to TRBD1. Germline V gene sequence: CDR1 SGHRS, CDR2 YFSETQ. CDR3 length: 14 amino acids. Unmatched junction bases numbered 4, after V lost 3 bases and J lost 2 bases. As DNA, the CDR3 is TGCGCCAGCAGCTCAGGGACAGTGAACTATGGCTACACCTTC. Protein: CASSSGTVNYGYTF.

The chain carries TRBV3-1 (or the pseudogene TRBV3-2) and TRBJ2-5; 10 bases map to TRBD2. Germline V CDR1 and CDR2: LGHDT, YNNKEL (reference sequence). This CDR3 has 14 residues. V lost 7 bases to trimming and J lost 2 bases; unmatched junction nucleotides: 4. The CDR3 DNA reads TGTGCCAGCACCGTAGCGGGGGGACAAGAGACCCAGTACTTC. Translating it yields CASTVAGGQETQYF.

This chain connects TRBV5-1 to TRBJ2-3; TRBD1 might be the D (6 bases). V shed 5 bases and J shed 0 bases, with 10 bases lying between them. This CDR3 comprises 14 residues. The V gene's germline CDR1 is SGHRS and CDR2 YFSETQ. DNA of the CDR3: TGCGCCAGCAGTAGGACAGACAGCACAGATACGCAGTATTTT. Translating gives CASSRTDSTDTQYF.

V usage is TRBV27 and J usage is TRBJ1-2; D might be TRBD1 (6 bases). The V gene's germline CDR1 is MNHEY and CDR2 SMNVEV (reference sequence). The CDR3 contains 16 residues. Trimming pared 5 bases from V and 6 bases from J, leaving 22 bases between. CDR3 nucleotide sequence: TGTGCCAGCAGTCGAGTAGGGGGAGGGAAATTGAATGGCTACACCTTC. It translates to CASSRVGGGKLNGYTF.

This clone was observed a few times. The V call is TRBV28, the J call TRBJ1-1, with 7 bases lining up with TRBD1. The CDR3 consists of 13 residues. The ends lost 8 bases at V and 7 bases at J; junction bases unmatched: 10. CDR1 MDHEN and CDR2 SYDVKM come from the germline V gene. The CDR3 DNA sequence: TGTGCCAGCGTAGAAGGGACAGCAGATGAAGCTTTCTTT. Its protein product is CASVEGTADEAFF.

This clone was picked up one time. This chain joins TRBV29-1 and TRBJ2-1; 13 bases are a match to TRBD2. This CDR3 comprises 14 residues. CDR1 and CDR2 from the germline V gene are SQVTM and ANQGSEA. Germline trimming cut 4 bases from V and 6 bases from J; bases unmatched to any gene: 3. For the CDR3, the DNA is TGCAGCGTTGTGGGACTAGCGGGGATCAATGAGCAGTTCTTC. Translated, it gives CSVVGLAGINEQFF.

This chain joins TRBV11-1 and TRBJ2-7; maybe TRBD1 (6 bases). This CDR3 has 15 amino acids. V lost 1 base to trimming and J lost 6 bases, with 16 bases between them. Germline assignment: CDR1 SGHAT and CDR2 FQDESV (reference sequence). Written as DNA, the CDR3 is TGTGCCAGCAGCTTAGTTGTGGGGGCGTACTCCGAGCAGTACTTC. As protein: CASSLVVGAYSEQYF.

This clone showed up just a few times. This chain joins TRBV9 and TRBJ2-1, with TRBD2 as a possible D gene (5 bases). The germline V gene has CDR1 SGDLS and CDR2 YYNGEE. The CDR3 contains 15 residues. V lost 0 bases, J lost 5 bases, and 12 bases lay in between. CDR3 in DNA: TGTGCCAGCAGCGTAGCTCTAGCAGATCACAATGAGCAGTTCTTC. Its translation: CASSVALADHNEQFF.

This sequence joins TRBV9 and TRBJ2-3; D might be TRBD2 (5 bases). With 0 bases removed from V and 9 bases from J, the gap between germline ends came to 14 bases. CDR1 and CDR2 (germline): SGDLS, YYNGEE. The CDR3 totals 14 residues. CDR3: CASSVGSEGETQYF. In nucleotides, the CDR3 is TGTGCCAGCAGCGTAGGATCTGAGGGAGAAACGCAGTATTTT.

The CDR3: CASSRNYPGNEQFF. The DNA for the CDR3 is TGTGCCAGCAGCCGTAATTACCCAGGGAATGAGCAGTTCTTC. This chain uses TRBV14 with TRBJ2-1; a possible D gene is TRBD1 (5 bases). Deletions cut 4 bases from V and 7 bases from J, with 14 bases between. The CDR3 loop spans 14 amino acids. Per the germline V gene, CDR1 is SGHDN and CDR2 is FVKESK.

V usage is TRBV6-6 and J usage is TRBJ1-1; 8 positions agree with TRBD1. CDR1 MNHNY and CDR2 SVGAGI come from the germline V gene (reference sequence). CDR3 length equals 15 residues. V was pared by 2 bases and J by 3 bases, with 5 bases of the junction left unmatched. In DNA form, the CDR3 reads TGTGCCAGCAGTTACGGGACAGGCGATTACACTGAAGCTTTCTTT. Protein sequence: CASSYGTGDYTEAFF.

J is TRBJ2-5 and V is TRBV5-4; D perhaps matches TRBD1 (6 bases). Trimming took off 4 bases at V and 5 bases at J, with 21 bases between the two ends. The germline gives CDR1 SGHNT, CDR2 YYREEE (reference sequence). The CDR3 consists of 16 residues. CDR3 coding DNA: TGTGCCAGCAGCCAAAACCCGACAGTCCAGGGGGAGACCCAGTACTTC. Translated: CASSQNPTVQGETQYF.

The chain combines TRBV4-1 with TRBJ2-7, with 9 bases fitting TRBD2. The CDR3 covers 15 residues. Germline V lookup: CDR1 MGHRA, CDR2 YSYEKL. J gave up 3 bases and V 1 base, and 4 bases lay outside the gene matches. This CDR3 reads CASSQARRGGYEQYF. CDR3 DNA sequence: TGCGCCAGCAGCCAAGCCCGGCGGGGGGGCTACGAGCAGTACTTC.

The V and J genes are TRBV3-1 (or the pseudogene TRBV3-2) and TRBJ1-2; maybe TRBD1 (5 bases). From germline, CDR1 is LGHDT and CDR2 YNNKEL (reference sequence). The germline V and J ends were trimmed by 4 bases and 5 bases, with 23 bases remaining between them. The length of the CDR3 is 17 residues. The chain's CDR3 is CASSLSWGKIGNYGYTF. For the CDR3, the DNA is TGTGCCAGCAGCCTGAGCTGGGGCAAAATAGGGAATTATGGCTACACCTTC.

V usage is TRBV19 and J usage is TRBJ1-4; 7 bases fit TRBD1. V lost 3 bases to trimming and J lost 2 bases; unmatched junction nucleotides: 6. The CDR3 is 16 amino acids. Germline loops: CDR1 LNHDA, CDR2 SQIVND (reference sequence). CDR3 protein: CASSMNTGVTNEKLFF. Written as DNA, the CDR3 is TGTGCCAGTAGTATGAACACAGGGGTCACTAATGAAAAACTGTTTTTT.

For the CDR3, the DNA is TGTGCCACTTGGGGCGGGACCGGGGCCAACGTCCTGACTTTC. Translation: CATWGGTGANVLTF. This rearrangement joins TRBV28 to TRBJ2-6; perhaps TRBD2 as D (6 bases). V was shortened by 10 bases and J by 4 bases, with 14 bases between the two germline ends. CDR3 length: 14 amino acids. Germline lookup yields CDR1 MDHEN and CDR2 SYDVKM.

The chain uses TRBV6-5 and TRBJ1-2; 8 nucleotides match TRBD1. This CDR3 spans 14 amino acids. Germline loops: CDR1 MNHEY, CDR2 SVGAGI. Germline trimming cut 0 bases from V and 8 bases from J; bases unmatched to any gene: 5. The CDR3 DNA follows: TGTGCCAGCAGTTACTCCCAACAGGGGGGCGGCTACACCTTC. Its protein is CASSYSQQGGGYTF.

The CDR3 DNA sequence: TGTGCCAGCAGCTTAGTTGGCGGGGTGACCACAGATACGCAGTATTTT. It is translated as CASSLVGGVTTDTQYF. The chain is built from TRBV7-2 and TRBJ2-3; D might be TRBD2 (6 bases). CDR3 length: 16 amino acids. From germline, CDR1 is SGHTA and CDR2 FQGNSA. V shed 1 base and J shed 2 bases, with 13 bases lying between them.

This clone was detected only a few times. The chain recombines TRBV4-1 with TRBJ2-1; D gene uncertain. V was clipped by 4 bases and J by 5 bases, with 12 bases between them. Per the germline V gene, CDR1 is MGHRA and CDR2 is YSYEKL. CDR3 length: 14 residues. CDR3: CASSLTPANNEQFF. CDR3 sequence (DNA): TGCGCCAGCAGCCTAACCCCCGCGAACAATGAGCAGTTCTTC.

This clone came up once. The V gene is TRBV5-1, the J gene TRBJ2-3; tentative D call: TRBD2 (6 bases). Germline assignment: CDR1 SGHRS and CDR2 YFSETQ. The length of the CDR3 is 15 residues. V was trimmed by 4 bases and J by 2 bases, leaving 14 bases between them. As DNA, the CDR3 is TGCGCCAGCAGCCCGGGAGACTATTACACAGATACGCAGTATTTT. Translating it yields CASSPGDYYTDTQYF.

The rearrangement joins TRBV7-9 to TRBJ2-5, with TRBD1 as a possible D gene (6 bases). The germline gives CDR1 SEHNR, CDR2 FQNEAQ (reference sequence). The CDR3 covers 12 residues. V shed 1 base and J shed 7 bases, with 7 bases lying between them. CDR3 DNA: TGTGCCAGCAGCTTAGTAGGGGGGACCCAGTACTTC. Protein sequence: CASSLVGGTQYF.

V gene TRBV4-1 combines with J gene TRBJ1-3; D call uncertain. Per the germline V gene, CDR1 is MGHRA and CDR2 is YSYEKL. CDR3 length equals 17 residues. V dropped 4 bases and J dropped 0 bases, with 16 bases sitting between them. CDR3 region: CASSPGGRASSGNTIYF. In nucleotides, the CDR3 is TGCGCCAGCAGCCCGGGTGGGAGGGCGAGCTCTGGAAACACCATATATTTT.

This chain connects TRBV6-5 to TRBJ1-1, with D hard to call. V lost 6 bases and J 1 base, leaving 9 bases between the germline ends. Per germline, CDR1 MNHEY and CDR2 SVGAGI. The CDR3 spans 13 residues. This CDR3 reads CASRITANTEAFF. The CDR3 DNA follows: TGTGCCAGCAGGATAACAGCGAACACTGAAGCTTTCTTT.

CDR3 nucleotides: TGTGCCAGCAGCCAAGAAGGGGTCTCATACAATGAGCAGTTCTTC. Translating it yields CASSQEGVSYNEQFF. The chain uses TRBV4-2 and TRBJ2-1; TRBD1 might be the D (5 bases). V was clipped by 0 bases and J by 4 bases, with 10 bases between them. This CDR3 has 15 amino acids. Germline CDR1 LGHNA, CDR2 YNFKEQ.